What follows is one T cell receptor beta chain and its context. Antigen specificity is unknown. This sample is drawn from a study of cytomegalovirus exposure and HLA in healthy donors. In the study overall: A data release that came early held tens of millions of unique TCRs from HLA-typed donors.

V lost 6 bases to trimming and J lost 7 bases, with 11 bases between them. The CDR3 is 12 residues long. Per the germline V gene, CDR1 is MNHNS and CDR2 is SASEGT. Whole-study findings and limits: It was confirmed in vitro that a few of the CMV-associated chains were specific for CMV antigens. Across donors, most TCRs were seen rarely, yet some public ones were widespread.

Both 60 Vbeta primers and 13 Jbeta primers went into the PCR. TCRdb's table, derived via immunoSEQ multiplex PCR, lists solely in-frame clones and lacks some. Here the sample spans 150,000 to 200,000 clones, 60% to 80% being singletons. The specimen was PBMCs. The clonotype originates from a man aged 50-59 years in good health and CMV-seropositive. The V gene is TRBV6-1, the J gene TRBJ2-3; D is uncertain. The CDR3 DNA reads TGTGCCAGCAGGGAGACCGGTCATACGCAGTATTTT. Protein: CASRETGHTQYF.